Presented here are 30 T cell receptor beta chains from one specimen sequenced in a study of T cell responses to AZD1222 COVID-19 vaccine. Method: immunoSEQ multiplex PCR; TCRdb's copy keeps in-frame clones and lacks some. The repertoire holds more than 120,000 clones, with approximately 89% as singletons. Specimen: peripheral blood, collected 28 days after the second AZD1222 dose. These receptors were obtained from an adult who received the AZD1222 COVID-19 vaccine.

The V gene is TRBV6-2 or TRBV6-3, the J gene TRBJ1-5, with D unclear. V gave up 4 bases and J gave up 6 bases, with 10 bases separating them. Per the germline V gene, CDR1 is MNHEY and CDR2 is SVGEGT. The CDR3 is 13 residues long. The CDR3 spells CASSLDWGQPQHF. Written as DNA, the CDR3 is TGTGCCAGCAGTTTAGACTGGGGTCAGCCCCAGCATTTT.

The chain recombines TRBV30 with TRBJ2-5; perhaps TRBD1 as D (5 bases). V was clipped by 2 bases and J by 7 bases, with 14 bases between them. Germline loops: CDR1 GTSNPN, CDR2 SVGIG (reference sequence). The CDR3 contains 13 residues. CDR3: CAWSSSGLVTQYF. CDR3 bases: TGTGCCTGGAGTAGTTCAGGGCTAGTGACCCAGTACTTC.

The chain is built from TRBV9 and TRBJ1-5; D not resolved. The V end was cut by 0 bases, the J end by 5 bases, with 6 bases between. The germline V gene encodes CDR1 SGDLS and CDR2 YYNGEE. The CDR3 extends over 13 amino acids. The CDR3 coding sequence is TGTGCCAGCAGCGTAGACCCCCATCAGCCCCAGCATTTT. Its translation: CASSVDPHQPQHF.

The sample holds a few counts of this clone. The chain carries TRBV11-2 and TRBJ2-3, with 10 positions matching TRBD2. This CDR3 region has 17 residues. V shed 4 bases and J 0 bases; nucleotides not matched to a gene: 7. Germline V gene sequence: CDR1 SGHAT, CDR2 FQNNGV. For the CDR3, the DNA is TGTGCCAGCAGCTCCTCTAGCGGGGGAGCTAGCACAGATACGCAGTATTTT. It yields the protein CASSSSSGGASTDTQYF. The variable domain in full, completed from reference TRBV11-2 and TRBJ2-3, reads EAGVAQSPRYKIIEKRQSVAFWCNPISGHATLYWYQQILGQGPKLLIQFQNNGVVDDSQLPKDRFSAERLKGVDSTLKIQPAKLEDSAVYLCASSSSSGGASTDTQYFGPGTRLTVL.

CDR3 loop: CATSDSQSSTGELFF. The CDR3 coding sequence is TGTGCCACCAGTGATAGCCAGAGTTCCACCGGGGAGCTGTTTTTT. The V gene is TRBV24-1, the J gene TRBJ2-2, with D uncertain. The CDR3 totals 15 residues. Germline loops: CDR1 KGHDR, CDR2 SFDVKD. Trimming removed 3 bases from V and 4 bases from J, with 11 bases in between.

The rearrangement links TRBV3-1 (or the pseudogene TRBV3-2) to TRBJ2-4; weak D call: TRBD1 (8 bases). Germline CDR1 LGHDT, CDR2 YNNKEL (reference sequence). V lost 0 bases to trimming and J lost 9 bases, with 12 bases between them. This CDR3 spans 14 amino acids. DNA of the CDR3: TGTGCCAGCAGCCAAGAACAGGGGGAGGGCATTCAGTACTTC. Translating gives CASSQEQGEGIQYF.

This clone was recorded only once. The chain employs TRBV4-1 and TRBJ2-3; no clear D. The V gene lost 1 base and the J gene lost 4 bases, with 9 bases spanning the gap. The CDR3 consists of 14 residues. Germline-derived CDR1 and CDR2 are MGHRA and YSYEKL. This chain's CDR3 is CASSQGIRADTQYF. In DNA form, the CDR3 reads TGCGCCAGCAGCCAAGGAATTAGGGCAGATACGCAGTATTTT.

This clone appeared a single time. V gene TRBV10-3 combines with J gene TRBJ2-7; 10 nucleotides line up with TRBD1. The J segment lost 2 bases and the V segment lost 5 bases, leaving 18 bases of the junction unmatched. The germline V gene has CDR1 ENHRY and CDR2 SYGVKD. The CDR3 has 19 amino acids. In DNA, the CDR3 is TGTGCCATCAGTTCCCCGCCTGGACAGGGGGGACTTCGCGCCTACGAGCAGTACTTC. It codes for CAISSPPGQGGLRAYEQYF.

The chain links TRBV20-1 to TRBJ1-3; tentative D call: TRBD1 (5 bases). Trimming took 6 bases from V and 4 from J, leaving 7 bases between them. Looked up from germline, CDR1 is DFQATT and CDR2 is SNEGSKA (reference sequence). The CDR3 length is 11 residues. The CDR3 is CSARVGNTIYF. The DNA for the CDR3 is TGCAGTGCCAGGGTCGGAAACACCATATATTTT.

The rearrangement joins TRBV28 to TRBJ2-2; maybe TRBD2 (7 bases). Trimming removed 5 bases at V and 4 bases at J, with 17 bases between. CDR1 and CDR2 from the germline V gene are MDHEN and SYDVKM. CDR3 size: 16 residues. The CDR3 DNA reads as TGTGCCAGCAGTCCCTGGGGGGGGCGCGGCACCGGGGAGCTGTTTTTT. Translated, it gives CASSPWGGRGTGELFF. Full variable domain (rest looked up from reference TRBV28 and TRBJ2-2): DVKVTQSSRYLVKRTGEKVFLECVQDMDHENMFWYRQDPGLGLRLIYFSYDVKMKEKGDIPEGYSVSREKKERFSLILESASTNQTSMYLCASSPWGGRGTGELFFGEGSRLTVL.

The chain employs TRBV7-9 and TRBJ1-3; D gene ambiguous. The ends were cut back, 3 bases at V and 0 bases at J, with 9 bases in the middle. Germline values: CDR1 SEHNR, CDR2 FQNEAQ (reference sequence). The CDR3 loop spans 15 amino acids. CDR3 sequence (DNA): TGTGCCAGCAGCTTCATCGATCACTCTGGAAACACCATATATTTT. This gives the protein CASSFIDHSGNTIYF.

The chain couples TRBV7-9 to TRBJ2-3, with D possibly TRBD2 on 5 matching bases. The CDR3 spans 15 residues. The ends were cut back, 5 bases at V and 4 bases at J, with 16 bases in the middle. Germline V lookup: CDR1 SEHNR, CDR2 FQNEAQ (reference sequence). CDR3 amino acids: CASSHRGIPADTQYF. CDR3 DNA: TGTGCCAGCAGCCATAGAGGGATTCCGGCAGATACGCAGTATTTT.

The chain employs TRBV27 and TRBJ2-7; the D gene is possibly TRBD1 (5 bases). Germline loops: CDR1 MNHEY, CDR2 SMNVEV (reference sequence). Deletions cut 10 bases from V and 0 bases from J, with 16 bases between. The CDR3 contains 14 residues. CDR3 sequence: CATTRSGFSYEQYF. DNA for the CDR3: TGTGCCACCACCAGATCAGGGTTCTCCTACGAGCAGTACTTC.

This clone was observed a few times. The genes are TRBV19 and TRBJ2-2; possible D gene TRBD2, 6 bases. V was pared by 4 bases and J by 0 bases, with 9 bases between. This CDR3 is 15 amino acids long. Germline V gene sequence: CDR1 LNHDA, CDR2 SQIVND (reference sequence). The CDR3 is CASSTLASNTGELFF. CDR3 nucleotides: TGTGCCAGTAGTACACTAGCTTCGAACACCGGGGAGCTGTTTTTT.

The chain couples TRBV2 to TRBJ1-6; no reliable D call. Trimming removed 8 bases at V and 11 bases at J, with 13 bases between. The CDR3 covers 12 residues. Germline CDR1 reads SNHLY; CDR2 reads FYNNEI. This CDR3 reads CASEEGNPPLHF. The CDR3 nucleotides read TGTGCCAGCGAGGAAGGGAATCCACCCCTCCACTTT.

CDR3 bases: TGTGCCAGCAGCTTCGGAGGCGCACCCTACGAGCAGTACTTC. This codes for CASSFGGAPYEQYF. This chain uses TRBV5-4 with TRBJ2-7, with D perhaps TRBD2 (5 bases). The CDR3 covers 14 residues. The germline CDR1 and CDR2 sequences are SGHNT and YYREEE (reference sequence). V was trimmed by 2 bases and J by 2 bases, leaving 11 bases between them.

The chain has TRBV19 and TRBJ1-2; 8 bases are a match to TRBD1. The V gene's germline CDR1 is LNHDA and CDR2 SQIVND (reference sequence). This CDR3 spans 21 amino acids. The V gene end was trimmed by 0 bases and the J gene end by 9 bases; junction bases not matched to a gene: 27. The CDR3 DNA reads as TGTGCCAGTAGTATAGATCATGGACTGACTCGAACGAGGACAGGGTTTAATCGCTACACCTTC. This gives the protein CASSIDHGLTRTRTGFNRYTF.

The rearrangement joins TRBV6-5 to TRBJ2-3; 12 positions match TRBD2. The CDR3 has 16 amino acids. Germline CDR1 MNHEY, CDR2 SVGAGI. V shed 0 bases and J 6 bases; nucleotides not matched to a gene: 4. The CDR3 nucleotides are TGTGCCAGCAGTTACTCGAGAACTAGCGGGAGGGATACGCAGTATTTT. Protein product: CASSYSRTSGRDTQYF.

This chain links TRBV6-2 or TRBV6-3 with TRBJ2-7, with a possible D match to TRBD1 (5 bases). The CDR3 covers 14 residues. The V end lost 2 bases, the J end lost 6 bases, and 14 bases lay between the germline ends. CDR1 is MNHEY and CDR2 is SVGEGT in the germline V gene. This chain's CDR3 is CASSYRTTYPEQYF. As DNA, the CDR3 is TGTGCCAGCAGTTACCGGACAACCTACCCCGAGCAGTACTTC.

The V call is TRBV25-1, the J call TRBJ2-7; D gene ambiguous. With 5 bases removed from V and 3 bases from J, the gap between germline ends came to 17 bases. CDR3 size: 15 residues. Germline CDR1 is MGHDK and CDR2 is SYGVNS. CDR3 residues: CASSPYTGSSYEQYF. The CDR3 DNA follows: TGTGCCAGCAGTCCATATACCGGGTCCAGCTACGAGCAGTACTTC.

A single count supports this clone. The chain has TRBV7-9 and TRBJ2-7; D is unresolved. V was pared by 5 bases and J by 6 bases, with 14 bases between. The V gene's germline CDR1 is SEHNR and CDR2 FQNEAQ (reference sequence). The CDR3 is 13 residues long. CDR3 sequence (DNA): TGTGCCAGCAGCGCACAAATTCGACGCGAGCAGTACTTC. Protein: CASSAQIRREQYF.

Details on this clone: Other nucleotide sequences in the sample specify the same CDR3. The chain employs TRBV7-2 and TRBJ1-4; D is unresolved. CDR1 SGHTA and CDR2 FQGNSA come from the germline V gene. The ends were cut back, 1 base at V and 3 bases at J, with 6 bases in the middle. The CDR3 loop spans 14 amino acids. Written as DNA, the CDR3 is TGTGCCAGCAGCTTAGGAGGGTCTAATGAAAAACTGTTTTTT. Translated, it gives CASSLGGSNEKLFF.

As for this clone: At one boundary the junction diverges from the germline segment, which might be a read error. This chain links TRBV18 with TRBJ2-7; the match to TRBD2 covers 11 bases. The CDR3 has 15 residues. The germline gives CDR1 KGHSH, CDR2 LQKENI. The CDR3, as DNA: TGTGCCAGCTCACCACAGTCCGGGACTAGCGGTCCTCCGCACTTC. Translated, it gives CASSPQSGTSGPPHF.

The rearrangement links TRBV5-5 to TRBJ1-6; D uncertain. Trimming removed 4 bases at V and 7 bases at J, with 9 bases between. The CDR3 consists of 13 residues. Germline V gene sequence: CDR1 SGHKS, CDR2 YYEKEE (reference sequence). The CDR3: CASSRAQNSPLHF. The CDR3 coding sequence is TGTGCCAGCAGCCGCGCCCAAAATTCACCCCTCCACTTT.

This CDR3 reads CASSLAGSGTDTQYF. CDR3 nucleotides: TGTGCCAGCAGCTTGGCGGGTTCGGGTACGGATACGCAGTATTTT. The chain is built from TRBV5-4 and TRBJ2-3; D uncertain. Germline values: CDR1 SGHNT, CDR2 YYREEE (reference sequence). V lost 0 bases and J 6 bases, leaving 14 bases between the germline ends. CDR3 size: 15 residues.

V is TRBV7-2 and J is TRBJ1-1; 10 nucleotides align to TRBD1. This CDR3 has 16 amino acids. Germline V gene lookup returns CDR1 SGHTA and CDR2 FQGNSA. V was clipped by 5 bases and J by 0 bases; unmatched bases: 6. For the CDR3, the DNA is TGTGCCAGCAGCCGCCTGACAGGGGGCCTGAACACTGAAGCTTTCTTT. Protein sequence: CASSRLTGGLNTEAFF.

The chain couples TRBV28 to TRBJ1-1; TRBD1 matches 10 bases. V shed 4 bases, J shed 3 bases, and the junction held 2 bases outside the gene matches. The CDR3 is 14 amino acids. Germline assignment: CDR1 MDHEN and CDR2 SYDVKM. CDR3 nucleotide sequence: TGTGCCAGCAGTTCCGGGACAGGGGACACTGAAGCTTTCTTT. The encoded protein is CASSSGTGDTEAFF.

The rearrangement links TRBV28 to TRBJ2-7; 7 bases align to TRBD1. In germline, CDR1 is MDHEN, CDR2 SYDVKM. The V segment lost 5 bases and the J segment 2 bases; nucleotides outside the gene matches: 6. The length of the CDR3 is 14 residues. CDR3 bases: TGTGCCAGCAGTCCCCAGACAGGGACCTACGAGCAGTACTTC. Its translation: CASSPQTGTYEQYF. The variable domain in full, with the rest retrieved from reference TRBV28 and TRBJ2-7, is DVKVTQSSRYLVKRTGEKVFLECVQDMDHENMFWYRQDPGLGLRLIYFSYDVKMKEKGDIPEGYSVSREKKERFSLILESASTNQTSMYLCASSPQTGTYEQYFGPGTRLTVT.

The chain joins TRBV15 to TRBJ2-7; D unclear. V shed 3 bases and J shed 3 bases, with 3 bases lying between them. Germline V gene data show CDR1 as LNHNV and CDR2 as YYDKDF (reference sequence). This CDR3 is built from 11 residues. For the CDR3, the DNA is TGTGCCACCAGCAGCGGCTACGAGCAGTACTTC. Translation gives CATSSGYEQYF.

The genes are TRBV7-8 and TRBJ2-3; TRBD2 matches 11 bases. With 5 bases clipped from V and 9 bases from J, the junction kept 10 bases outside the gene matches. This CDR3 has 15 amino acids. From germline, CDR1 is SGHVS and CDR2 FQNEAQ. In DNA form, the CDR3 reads TGTGCCAGCAGCGACCCACTAGCGGGAGTATACACGCAGTATTTT. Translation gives CASSDPLAGVYTQYF.